This T cell receptor beta chain was sequenced for a study of T cells in Graves' hyperthyroidism and ophthalmopathy. RNA transcripts were the template for amplifying TCR beta CDR3 regions. A set of HTBI primers served as the primers for a first-round RT-PCR of the TCR CDR3. TCRdb called the multiplex PCR reads again in MiXCR, with one record for every CDR3 protein. This table has 600,000 to 650,000 distinct CDR3 sequences, under 25% appearing once. This clonotype occurred a few times. The CDR3 runs 16 residues. V was shortened by 0 bases and J by 1 base, with 10 bases between the two germline ends. Per the germline V gene, CDR1 is SGDLS and CDR2 is YYNGEE.

The clonotype was recovered from a man aged 25-40 years with Graves' ophthalmopathy. Sequenced input: blood. The chain is built from TRBV9 and TRBJ2-2; a possible D gene is TRBD1 (5 bases). The CDR3 region is CASSVAPGKNTGELFF. CDR3 DNA: TGTGCCAGCAGCGTAGCCCCAGGGAAGAACACCGGGGAGCTGTTTTTT.